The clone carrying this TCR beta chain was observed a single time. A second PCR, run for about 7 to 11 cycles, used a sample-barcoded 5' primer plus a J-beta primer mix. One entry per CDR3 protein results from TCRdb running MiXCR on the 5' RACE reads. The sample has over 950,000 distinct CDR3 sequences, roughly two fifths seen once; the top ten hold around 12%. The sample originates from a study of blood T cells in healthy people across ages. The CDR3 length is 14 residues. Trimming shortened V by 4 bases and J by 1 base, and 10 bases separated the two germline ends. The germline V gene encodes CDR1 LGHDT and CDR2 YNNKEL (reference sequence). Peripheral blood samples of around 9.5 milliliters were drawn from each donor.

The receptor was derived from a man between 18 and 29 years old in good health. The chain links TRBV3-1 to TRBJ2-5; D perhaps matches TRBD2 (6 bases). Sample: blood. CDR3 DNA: TGTGCCAGCAGCCGGGGCGGGGCCCAAGAGACCCAGTACTTC. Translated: CASSRGGAQETQYF.